The 22 T cell receptor beta chains in this list originate from one sample, sequenced in a study of early T cells in non-severe SARS-CoV-2 infection. Each CDR3 protein gets one entry after TCRdb re-called the 5' RACE reads with MiXCR. The repertoire holds tens of thousands of distinct CDR3 sequences, with over 13% as singletons. The sequenced material came from whole blood. The receptors stem from an adult who was a healthcare worker with PCR-confirmed SARS-CoV-2 infection or an uninfected control (not recorded which).

This clonotype has only a few counts. One end of the junction is discordant with germline, which a read error may explain. This rearrangement joins TRBV29-1 to TRBJ2-7; 7 bases match TRBD1. Germline values: CDR1 SQVTM, CDR2 ANQGSEA. CDR3 length: 14 amino acids. The DNA for the CDR3 is TGCAGCGTCGAAGGCCCGACAGGGACCTACGAGCAGTACTTC. As protein: CSVEGPTGTYEQYF.

The chain joins TRBV6-5 to TRBJ2-4; tentative D call: TRBD2 (5 bases). The CDR3 is 15 residues long. V was shortened by 0 bases and J by 9 bases, with 15 bases between the two germline ends. Germline loops: CDR1 MNHEY, CDR2 SVGAGI. The CDR3 sequence is CASSYSRLSESIQYF. Here the CDR3 DNA reads TGTGCCAGCAGTTACTCGAGACTATCCGAGAGCATTCAGTACTTC.

In its sample, this clonotype was seen a few times. The V and J genes are TRBV7-9 and TRBJ1-2; 8 nucleotides match TRBD1. This CDR3 is built from 14 residues. V lost 5 bases, J lost 8 bases, and 10 bases stayed unmatched. CDR1 is SEHNR and CDR2 is FQNEAQ in the germline V gene (reference sequence). The CDR3 region has the DNA TGTGCCAGCAGCCGGGGGCAGGGGGCAGAAGGCTACACCTTC. This codes for CASSRGQGAEGYTF.

This clonotype showed up just a few times. The gene calls are TRBV28 and TRBJ1-5; tentative D call: TRBD1 (6 bases). V gave up 10 bases and J gave up 0 bases, with 13 bases separating them. CDR3 length: 14 residues. Germline V gene lookup returns CDR1 MDHEN and CDR2 SYDVKM. The CDR3, as DNA: TGTGCCACCTTCGACAGGTCTAGCAATCAGCCCCAGCATTTT. Translation: CATFDRSSNQPQHF.

V gene TRBV29-1 combines with J gene TRBJ2-1, with TRBD1 as a possible D gene (6 bases). V was shortened by 6 bases and J by 0 bases, with 12 bases between the two germline ends. Germline loops: CDR1 SQVTM, CDR2 ANQGSEA. The length of the CDR3 is 14 residues. In DNA form, the CDR3 reads TGCAGCGTCGTTGACAGGAGCTCCTACAATGAGCAGTTCTTC. Encoded protein: CSVVDRSSYNEQFF.

There are a few counts of this clonotype. The rearrangement uses TRBV4-1 and TRBJ2-1; no definite D call. Trimming left V 4 bases short and J 5 bases short, with 12 bases between. The CDR3 has 14 residues. CDR1 and CDR2 (germline): MGHRA, YSYEKL. The CDR3 nucleotides are TGCGCCAGCAGCCCCCGCGGCGACAACAATGAGCAGTTCTTC. Translating it yields CASSPRGDNNEQFF.

The J gene is TRBJ2-7, the V gene TRBV5-1, with D possibly matching TRBD1 (5 bases). The CDR3 has 11 amino acids. Germline CDR1 SGHRS, CDR2 YFSETQ. Between the trimmed V and J ends, which lost 5 bases and 7 bases, there was a span of 10 bases. CDR3 loop: CASREYREQYF. CDR3 bases: TGCGCCAGCAGAGAGTACAGGGAGCAGTACTTC.

This clonotype has ten or more counts. The chain has TRBV30 and TRBJ1-4; D is unclear. This CDR3 is 12 amino acids long. V gave up 5 bases and J gave up 8 bases, with 12 bases separating them. Germline assignment: CDR1 GTSNPN and CDR2 SVGIG (reference sequence). CDR3 sequence: CAWGRDGEKLFF. The CDR3 region has the DNA TGTGCCTGGGGTCGCGACGGGGAAAAACTGTTTTTT.

This clonotype was detected ten times or more. The chain couples TRBV5-4 to TRBJ2-1; 13 bases agree with TRBD2. Trimming cost V 4 bases and J 3 bases; bases outside gene matches: 4. This CDR3 contains 16 residues. CDR1 and CDR2 (germline): SGHNT, YYREEE (reference sequence). This CDR3 reads CASSLGLAGSYNEQFF. DNA for the CDR3: TGTGCCAGCAGCCTGGGACTAGCGGGGAGCTACAATGAGCAGTTCTTC. Looking up the rest from reference TRBV5-4 and TRBJ2-1 gives the full variable domain: ETGVTQSPTHLIKTRGQQVTLRCSSQSGHNTVSWYQQALGQGPQFIFQYYREEENGRGNFPPRFSGLQFPNYSSELNVNALELDDSALYLCASSLGLAGSYNEQFFGPGTRLTVL.

This clonotype came up a few times. V is TRBV28 and J is TRBJ2-7; D is possibly TRBD1 or TRBD2 (6 bases each). CDR1 is MDHEN, CDR2 SYDVKM, per germline. V lost 3 bases to trimming and J lost 1 base, with 10 bases between them. The CDR3 extends over 14 amino acids. The CDR3 region has the DNA TGTGCCAGCAGTTTGCAGGGGAGGTCCTACGAGCAGTACTTC. Protein sequence: CASSLQGRSYEQYF.

The sample holds many counts of this clonotype. This chain connects TRBV10-1 to TRBJ2-2; perhaps TRBD1 as D (5 bases). The germline V gene encodes CDR1 WNHNN and CDR2 SYGVQD (reference sequence). The V and J ends lost 4 bases and 1 base respectively, with 10 bases between them. This CDR3 comprises 15 residues. The CDR3 nucleotides are TGCGCCAGCAGTGGTGCAGGGATGAACACCGGGGAGCTGTTTTTT. It specifies CASSGAGMNTGELFF.

This clonotype occurred a few times. V usage is TRBV29-1 and J usage is TRBJ1-1; no definite D call. This CDR3 is 14 amino acids long. Germline assignment: CDR1 SQVTM and CDR2 ANQGSEA. Trimming cost V 4 bases and J 0 bases, with 12 bases left between them. The CDR3 sequence is CSVGEASLNTEAFF. In DNA, the CDR3 is TGCAGCGTTGGAGAGGCAAGCCTGAACACTGAAGCTTTCTTT.

The chain has TRBV20-1 and TRBJ2-3; D is unresolved. Trimming removed 4 bases from V and 0 bases from J, with 8 bases in between. Germline CDR1 DFQATT, CDR2 SNEGSKA (reference sequence). CDR3 length: 13 residues. The CDR3 coding sequence is TGCAGTGCTAAGGGTACCAGCACAGATACGCAGTATTTT. The encoded protein is CSAKGTSTDTQYF.

This clonotype was counted many times. The chain carries TRBV5-1 and TRBJ2-5; D perhaps matches TRBD2 (5 bases). Germline loops: CDR1 SGHRS, CDR2 YFSETQ. Trimming cost V 4 bases and J 2 bases, with 9 bases left between them. The CDR3 is made up of 13 amino acids. For the CDR3, the DNA is TGCGCCAGCAGCCGGGATATACAAGAGACCCAGTACTTC. Protein product: CASSRDIQETQYF.

The chain joins TRBV11-3 to TRBJ1-1; 8 nucleotides agree with TRBD1. With 4 bases clipped from V and 1 base from J, the junction kept 5 bases outside the gene matches. Germline lookup yields CDR1 SGHNT and CDR2 YENEEA. CDR3 length equals 15 residues. The CDR3 loop reads CASSSRGPGNTEAFF. In DNA form, the CDR3 reads TGTGCCAGCAGCTCCAGGGGGCCGGGGAACACTGAAGCTTTCTTT.

The V call is TRBV20-1, the J call TRBJ2-1, with 8 nucleotides matching TRBD2. CDR1 is DFQATT and CDR2 is SNEGSKA in the germline V gene (reference sequence). CDR3 length: 18 residues. The V and J ends lost 0 bases and 8 bases, in that order; junction bases with no gene match: 18. This chain's CDR3 is CSARDLGASSGSSYEQFF. The CDR3 DNA follows: TGCAGTGCTAGAGATCTCGGGGCAAGCAGCGGGAGTTCGTATGAGCAGTTCTTC.

Only a few counts were recorded for this clonotype. The rearrangement links TRBV29-1 to TRBJ1-1; no firm D call. This CDR3 comprises 12 residues. Trimming took off 5 bases at V and 1 base at J, with 8 bases between the two ends. Germline CDR1 and CDR2: SQVTM and ANQGSEA. The CDR3: CSVRAQNTEAFF. The DNA of the CDR3 is TGCAGCGTTCGGGCCCAGAACACTGAAGCTTTCTTT.

This clonotype was counted only a few times. The chain joins TRBV11-2 to TRBJ2-1; TRBD1 aligns across 11 bases. Looked up from germline, CDR1 is SGHAT and CDR2 is FQNNGV. V lost 6 bases, J lost 7 bases, and 2 bases stayed unmatched. The CDR3 length is 13 residues. CDR3 sequence: CASRGQGGNEQFF. CDR3 DNA sequence: TGTGCCAGCAGGGGACAGGGGGGGAATGAGCAGTTCTTC.

The CDR3 bases are TGTGCCAGCAGTGAAATCCGCACAGGGACGGGAAACACCATATATTTT. Its protein is CASSEIRTGTGNTIYF. This chain joins TRBV2 and TRBJ1-3, with D possibly being TRBD1 (6 bases). This CDR3 contains 16 residues. Germline values: CDR1 SNHLY, CDR2 FYNNEI. Trimming shortened V by 2 bases and J by 4 bases, and 15 bases separated the two germline ends.

The chain links TRBV2 to TRBJ1-5, with D unclear. The V and J ends lost 3 bases and 7 bases respectively, with 10 bases between them. CDR1 SNHLY and CDR2 FYNNEI come from the germline V gene. CDR3 size: 13 residues. DNA for the CDR3: TGTGCCAGCAGTGATCCCGGGTACCAGCCCCAGCATTTT. Amino acids: CASSDPGYQPQHF.

The chain joins TRBV3-1 to TRBJ1-2; tentative D call: TRBD1 (6 bases). This CDR3 contains 16 residues. Trimming took off 1 base at V and 4 bases at J, with 16 bases between the two ends. Germline V CDR1 and CDR2: LGHDT, YNNKEL (reference sequence). The CDR3 coding sequence is TGTGCCAGCAGCCAAGTCGCAACGGGACACTTCTATGGCTACACCTTC. It encodes CASSQVATGHFYGYTF.

This clonotype was detected only a few times. The germline gene is not matched at one end of the junction; a read error may be the cause. The chain links TRBV7-9 to TRBJ2-3; the D gene is possibly TRBD2 (5 bases). CDR3 length: 12 residues. Germline-derived CDR1 and CDR2 are SEHNR and FQNEAQ (reference sequence). The CDR3 reads CASSLATDTQYF. CDR3 nucleotide sequence: TGTGCCAGCAGCCTAGCCACAGATACGCAGTATTTT.